One and the same sample provided the 24 T cell receptor beta chains below, sequenced in a study of CD8 T cells in Susac syndrome. Reverse transcription of about 0.5 to 1 ug RNA was performed with random hexamers. TCRdb re-called the immunoSEQ multiplex PCR reads through MiXCR, storing one row per CDR3 protein. The sample lists approximately 150,000 distinct CDR3 sequences, 93% occurring once. The sequencing input was CD4+ T cells from PBMCs. All receptors come from a human donor in good health.

This clonotype was seen once. This chain joins TRBV13 and TRBJ2-1; TRBD1 is a possible D gene (6 bases). Germline values: CDR1 PRHDT, CDR2 FYEKMQ (reference sequence). With 4 bases removed from V and 5 bases from J, the gap between germline ends came to 21 bases. The CDR3 is 17 residues long. The CDR3 spells CASSSPFLGGFNNEQFF. CDR3 nucleotide sequence: TGTGCCAGCAGCTCCCCCTTCCTAGGGGGATTTAACAATGAGCAGTTCTTC. Full variable domain (remainder filled in from reference TRBV13 and TRBJ2-1): AAGVIQSPRHLIKEKRETATLKCYPIPRHDTVYWYQQGPGQDPQFLISFYEKMQSDKGSIPDRFSAQQFSDYHSELNMSSLELGDSALYFCASSSPFLGGFNNEQFFGPGTRLTVL.

This chain's CDR3 is CSVEEVGGFGYTF. The DNA for the CDR3 is TGCAGCGTTGAAGAAGTCGGGGGGTTCGGCTACACCTTC. V and J are TRBV29-1 and TRBJ1-2; weak D call: TRBD1 (5 bases). The CDR3 length is 13 residues. The V gene's germline CDR1 is SQVTM and CDR2 ANQGSEA. V gave up 0 bases and J gave up 8 bases, with 13 bases separating them.

This clonotype was observed a few times. The chain combines TRBV6-5 with TRBJ2-7; TRBD1 or TRBD2 may be the D gene (5 bases each). Germline-derived CDR1 and CDR2 are MNHEY and SVGAGI. The V and J ends lost 6 bases and 6 bases respectively, with 15 bases between them. This CDR3 has 13 residues. The CDR3 here is CASRTGPNFEQYF. In DNA, the CDR3 is TGTGCCAGCAGGACGGGACCTAACTTCGAGCAGTACTTC.

The CDR3 sequence is CASSQVNRGQNTEAFF. In nucleotides, the CDR3 is TGCGCCAGCAGCCAAGTGAACAGGGGCCAAAACACTGAAGCTTTCTTT. The chain couples TRBV4-1 to TRBJ1-1; 7 bases fit TRBD1. V shed 1 base, J shed 2 bases, and the junction held 7 bases outside the gene matches. CDR3 length: 16 amino acids. Germline assignment: CDR1 MGHRA and CDR2 YSYEKL.

The chain uses TRBV20-1 and TRBJ2-1, with 7 bases lining up with TRBD2. Per germline, CDR1 DFQATT and CDR2 SNEGSKA (reference sequence). The CDR3 runs to 14 residues. Trimming removed 3 bases from V and 1 base from J; junction bases left unmatched: 3. The CDR3 region is CSARGGGSYNEQFF. The DNA of the CDR3 is TGCAGTGCTAGGGGCGGGGGTTCCTACAATGAGCAGTTCTTC.

The chain links TRBV12-3 or TRBV12-4 to TRBJ2-3; D is possibly TRBD1 (5 bases). Trimming shortened V by 3 bases and J by 5 bases, and 15 bases separated the two germline ends. The CDR3 length is 15 residues. This chain's CDR3 is CASSLGRVGEDTQYF. The DNA for the CDR3 is TGTGCCAGCAGTTTGGGCAGGGTAGGCGAAGATACGCAGTATTTT.

The V and J genes are TRBV4-1 and TRBJ2-3, with D perhaps matching TRBD1 or TRBD2 (5 bases each). The CDR3 has 15 residues. V gave up 4 bases and J gave up 4 bases, with 15 bases separating them. The V gene's germline CDR1 is MGHRA and CDR2 YSYEKL. The CDR3 nucleotides read TGCGCCAGCAGCCCAGGGTGGGGGTTATCAGATACGCAGTATTTT. Its protein product is CASSPGWGLSDTQYF.

V usage is TRBV2 and J usage is TRBJ1-6, with 8 bases lining up with TRBD1. Germline CDR1 reads SNHLY; CDR2 reads FYNNEI. CDR3 size: 16 residues. The V segment lost 8 bases and the J segment 7 bases; nucleotides outside the gene matches: 13. The CDR3 nucleotides are TGTGCCAGCGGCGAGCGGACAGGGATCAGGAATTCACCCCTCCACTTT. This gives the protein CASGERTGIRNSPLHF.

The chain carries TRBV6-2 or TRBV6-3 and TRBJ1-5; the D gene is possibly TRBD1 (6 bases). Germline CDR1 reads MNHEY; CDR2 reads SVGEGT. The CDR3 is made up of 13 amino acids. With 6 bases removed from V and 5 bases from J, the gap between germline ends came to 11 bases. The CDR3 region is CASSPDSHQPQHF. CDR3 nucleotide sequence: TGTGCCAGCAGCCCGGACAGTCATCAGCCCCAGCATTTT.

The chain couples TRBV7-2 to TRBJ1-2; D uncertain. CDR1 and CDR2 from the germline V gene are SGHTA and FQGNSA. The CDR3 runs 13 residues. Trimming cost V 5 bases and J 8 bases, with 15 bases left between them. CDR3 DNA sequence: TGTGCCAGCAGCCCAGCGCCATTTGAGGGCTACACCTTC. Translation gives CASSPAPFEGYTF.

This rearrangement joins TRBV6-7 to TRBJ1-6; D uncertain. TRBV6-7 is sorted into the ORF group, with uncertain function. Trimming took off 7 bases at V and 10 bases at J, with 23 bases between the two ends. The CDR3 is made up of 16 amino acids. CDR3 amino acids: CASNHNPIPIYSPLHF. The DNA of the CDR3 is TGTGCCAGCAATCACAACCCTATCCCGATTTACTCACCCCTCCACTTT.

This chain links TRBV9 with TRBJ2-2; 8 bases fit TRBD2. This CDR3 spans 15 amino acids. The ends lost 0 bases at V and 5 bases at J; junction bases unmatched: 3. CDR1 is SGDLS and CDR2 is YYNGEE in the germline V gene. As DNA, the CDR3 is TGTGCCAGCAGCGTAGGGACTAGCTTAACCGGGGAGCTGTTTTTT. Protein product: CASSVGTSLTGELFF.

The chain's CDR3 is CASIGGGGAMNTGELFF. For the CDR3, the DNA is TGTGCCAGCATTGGGGGAGGGGGGGCGATGAACACCGGGGAGCTGTTTTTT. The chain employs TRBV12-3 or TRBV12-4 and TRBJ2-2; perhaps TRBD2 as D (7 bases). This CDR3 has 17 amino acids. V was clipped by 7 bases and J by 1 base, with 19 bases between them.

V is TRBV5-1 and J is TRBJ2-1; TRBD2 agrees at 11 bases. V was pared by 7 bases and J by 9 bases, with 12 bases of the junction left unmatched. The germline V gene encodes CDR1 SGHRS and CDR2 YFSETQ. CDR3 length: 15 amino acids. CDR3 DNA sequence: TGCGCCAGCTCCGCTACTAGCGGGGGAATTGGTGAGCAGTTCTTC. Residues: CASSATSGGIGEQFF.

The chain employs TRBV15 and TRBJ1-6, with D uncertain. Germline V gene data show CDR1 as LNHNV and CDR2 as YYDKDF (reference sequence). The CDR3 is 16 amino acids. Trimming shortened V by 5 bases and J by 2 bases, and 13 bases separated the two germline ends. CDR3 amino acids: CATSPEVSAYNSPLHF. For the CDR3, the DNA is TGTGCCACCAGCCCAGAGGTGTCTGCCTATAATTCACCCCTCCACTTT.

The chain employs TRBV7-7 and TRBJ2-5; D call uncertain. Germline CDR1 and CDR2: SSHAT and FNYEAQ (reference sequence). CDR3 length: 14 amino acids. V gave up 5 bases and J gave up 5 bases, with 15 bases separating them. The CDR3 region is CASSTGRRGETQYF. In nucleotides, the CDR3 is TGTGCCAGCAGCACCGGCCGTCGTGGTGAGACCCAGTACTTC. The complete variable domain, with remaining parts taken from reference TRBV7-7 and TRBJ2-5, reads GAGVSQSPRYKVTKRGQDVTLRCDPISSHATLYWYQQALGQGPEFLTYFNYEAQPDKSGLPSDRFSAERPEGSISTLTIQRTEQRDSAMYRCASSTGRRGETQYFGPGTRLLVL.

This clonotype was detected once. The chain employs TRBV11-2 and TRBJ1-2, with D maybe TRBD1 (5 bases). Germline values: CDR1 SGHAT, CDR2 FQNNGV. The CDR3 is 14 amino acids. Deletions cut 8 bases from V and 8 bases from J, with 21 bases between. The CDR3 coding sequence is TGTGCCAGCTCGTACACGGGGGGTACGGGAGGCTACACCTTC. Its protein is CASSYTGGTGGYTF.

The chain has TRBV6-6 and TRBJ2-7, with 7 bases aligning to TRBD1. The CDR3 consists of 15 residues. Germline trimming cut 6 bases from V and 3 bases from J; bases unmatched to any gene: 11. Germline V gene lookup returns CDR1 MNHNY and CDR2 SVGAGI (reference sequence). CDR3 sequence: CASSLTTGTVYEQYF. CDR3 bases: TGTGCCAGCAGCCTAACAACCGGGACAGTCTACGAGCAGTACTTC.

The V and J genes are TRBV7-8 and TRBJ2-5, with no clear D. Germline-derived CDR1 and CDR2 are SGHVS and FQNEAQ. The length of the CDR3 is 13 residues. The V end lost 1 base, the J end lost 0 bases, and 3 bases lay between the germline ends. CDR3 protein: CASSLGYQETQYF. The CDR3 nucleotides read TGTGCCAGCAGCTTAGGGTACCAAGAGACCCAGTACTTC.

This chain links TRBV7-3 with TRBJ2-1; possible D gene TRBD1, 5 bases. CDR3 size: 15 residues. Per the germline V gene, CDR1 is SGHTA and CDR2 is FQGTGA. V was trimmed by 4 bases and J by 4 bases, leaving 14 bases between them. The CDR3 sequence: CASSYGFRVYNEQFF. CDR3 coding DNA: TGTGCCAGCAGCTATGGGTTCAGGGTGTACAATGAGCAGTTCTTC. Full variable domain (remainder filled in from reference TRBV7-3 and TRBJ2-1): GAGVSQTPSNKVTEKGKYVELRCDPISGHTALYWYRQSLGQGPEFLIYFQGTGAADDSGLPNDRFFAVRPEGSVSTLKIQRTERGDSAVYLCASSYGFRVYNEQFFGPGTRLTVL.

The rearrangement uses TRBV11-2 and TRBJ2-7; D is ambiguous. Germline values: CDR1 SGHAT, CDR2 FQNNGV. Trimming cost V 1 base and J 2 bases, with 12 bases left between them. The CDR3 extends over 15 amino acids. The CDR3 is CASSLAGLVAYEQYF. The CDR3 DNA is TGTGCCAGCAGCTTAGCGGGTTTAGTTGCCTACGAGCAGTACTTC.

The chain couples TRBV20-1 to TRBJ2-1, with 10 bases that match TRBD2. Germline V gives CDR1 DFQATT, CDR2 SNEGSKA (reference sequence). The CDR3 is made up of 15 amino acids. After removal of 5 bases from V and 5 bases from J, the junction contained 9 bases not matched to a gene. The CDR3 protein is CSAPQRGGFNNEQFF. CDR3 DNA: TGCAGTGCTCCTCAGCGGGGGGGCTTTAACAATGAGCAGTTCTTC.

The J gene is TRBJ2-3, the V gene TRBV9, with D possibly being TRBD1 (5 bases). V was cut by 4 bases and J by 9 bases, with 15 bases left in between. The CDR3 is 13 amino acids. CDR1 is SGDLS and CDR2 is YYNGEE in the germline V gene. The CDR3 DNA reads as TGTGCCAGCAGCTTCCAAGGGGATGGAACGCAGTATTTT. Translating it yields CASSFQGDGTQYF. The full variable domain, its missing parts supplied by reference TRBV9 and TRBJ2-3, is DSGVTQTPKHLITATGQRVTLRCSPRSGDLSVYWYQQSLDQGLQFLIQYYNGEERAKGNILERFSAQQFPDLHSELNLSSLELGDSALYFCASSFQGDGTQYFGPGTRLTVL.

The chain recombines TRBV2 with TRBJ1-1, with D perhaps matching TRBD1 (6 bases). Germline V CDR1 and CDR2: SNHLY, FYNNEI. Trimming removed 6 bases at V and 9 bases at J, with 20 bases between. This CDR3 is built from 14 residues. Here the CDR3 DNA reads TGTGCCAGCAGACACAGGGACGGACGGGTGAAAGCTTTCTTT. Translated: CASRHRDGRVKAFF.